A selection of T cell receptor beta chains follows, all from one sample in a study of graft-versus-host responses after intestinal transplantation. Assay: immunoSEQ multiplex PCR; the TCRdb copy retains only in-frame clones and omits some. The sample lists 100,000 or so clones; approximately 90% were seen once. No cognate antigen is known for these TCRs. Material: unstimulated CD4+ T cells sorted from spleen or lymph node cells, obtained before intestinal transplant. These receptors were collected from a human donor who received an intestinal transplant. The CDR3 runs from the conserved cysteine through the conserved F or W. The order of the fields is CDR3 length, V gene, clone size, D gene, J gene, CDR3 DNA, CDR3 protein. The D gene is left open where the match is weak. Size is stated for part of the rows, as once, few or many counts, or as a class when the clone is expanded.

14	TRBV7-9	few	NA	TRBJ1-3	TGTGCCAGCAGCTCGAAGGGGGCTGGAAACACCATATATTTT	CASSSKGAGNTIYF
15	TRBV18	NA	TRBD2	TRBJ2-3	TGTGCCAGCTCTCCCGGACTAGCGGGAACAGATACGCAGTATTTT	CASSPGLAGTDTQYF
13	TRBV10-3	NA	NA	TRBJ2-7	TGTGCCATCAGTCAAAGGGACACCTACGAGCAGTACTTC	CAISQRDTYEQYF
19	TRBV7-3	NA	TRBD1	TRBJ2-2	TGTGCCAGCAGCTTATATCCCCGCCCATCGACAGGGGGCACCGGGGAGCTGTTTTTT	CASSLYPRPSTGGTGELFF
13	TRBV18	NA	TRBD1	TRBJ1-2	TGTGCCAGCTCACCCCGGACAGGGCATGGCTACACCTTC	CASSPRTGHGYTF
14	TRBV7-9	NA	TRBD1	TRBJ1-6	TGTGCCAGCAGCTTACTGGACAGGGGTTCACCCCTCCACTTT	CASSLLDRGSPLHF
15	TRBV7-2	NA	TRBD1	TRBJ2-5	TGTGCCAGCAGCTGGGACAGGGGGTACCAAGAGACCCAGTACTTC	CASSWDRGYQETQYF
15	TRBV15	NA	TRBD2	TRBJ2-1	TGTGCCACCAGCAGAGGGGGGGGAGCGAACAATGAGCAGTTCTTC	CATSRGGGANNEQFF
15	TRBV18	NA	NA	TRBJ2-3	TGTGCCAGCTCACCCGGGCAGGGCAGGGCAGATACGCAGTATTTT	CASSPGQGRADTQYF
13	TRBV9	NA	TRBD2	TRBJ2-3	TGTGCCAGCAGCGTAGTGGCTAGCGGGGTGCAGTATTTT	CASSVVASGVQYF
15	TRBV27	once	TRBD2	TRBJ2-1	TGTGCCAGCAGTTTATCGGGGGGGATTCACAATGAGCAGTTCTTC	CASSLSGGIHNEQFF
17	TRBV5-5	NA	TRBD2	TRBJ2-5	TGTGCCAGCAGCTTGGTCGCGGCTAGCGGGAGGGCCAGGGAGCAGTACTTC	CASSLVAASGRAREQYF
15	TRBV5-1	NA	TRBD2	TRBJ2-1	TGCGCCAGCAGCTTTCTAGCGGGAGCAGACAATGAGCAGTTCTTC	CASSFLAGADNEQFF
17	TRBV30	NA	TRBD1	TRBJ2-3	TGTGCCTGGGCGTACGGTTTACAGGGGGCGCGGGAAGATACGCAGTATTTT	CAWAYGLQGAREDTQYF
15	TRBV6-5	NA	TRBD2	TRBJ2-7	TGTGCCAGCAGTTACCCAACTAGCGGGAGGGGAGAGCAGTACTTC	CASSYPTSGRGEQYF
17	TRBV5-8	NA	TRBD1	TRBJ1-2	TGTGCCAGCAGCCCACGGTTAAGAAGTGGACAGGGGAATGGCTACACCTTC	CASSPRLRSGQGNGYTF
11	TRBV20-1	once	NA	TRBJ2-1	TGCAGTGCTATTCTTTACAATGAGCAGTTCTTC	CSAILYNEQFF
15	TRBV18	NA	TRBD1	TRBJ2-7	TGTGCCAGCTCCCTACAGGGGAATGACGGGACCGAGCAGTACTTC	CASSLQGNDGTEQYF
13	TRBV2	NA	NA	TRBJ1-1	TGTGCCAGCAGTGTGCAGGGGAACACTGAAGCTTTCTTT	CASSVQGNTEAFF
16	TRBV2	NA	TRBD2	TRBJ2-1	TGTGCCAGCAGGGAAAGGACTAGCGGTACCGGCAATGAGCAGTTCTTC	CASRERTSGTGNEQFF
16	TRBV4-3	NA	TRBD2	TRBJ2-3	TGCGCCAGCAGCCAAGATCGGGCGGGGGGGCCAGATACGCAGTATTTT	CASSQDRAGGPDTQYF
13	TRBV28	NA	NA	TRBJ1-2	TGTGCGTGCGAGGGCAGGGACTTTAGTGGCTACACCTTC	CACEGRDFSGYTF
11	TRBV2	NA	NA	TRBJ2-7	TGTGCCAGCGGTAGCGCCTACGAGCAGTACTTC	CASGSAYEQYF